This is a list of T cell receptor beta chains from one sample in a study of blood T cells in healthy people across ages. One entry per CDR3 protein results from TCRdb running MiXCR on the 5' RACE reads. The sample contains approximately 1,000,000 distinct CDR3 sequences, 35% to 40% of which appear only once. What was sequenced was blood. These receptors originate from a man between 18 and 29 years old in good health. Each CDR3 is given with its conserved first and last residue. The D gene is left open where the match is weak. Expanded clones are given a class, and other clones once, few, many or no size at all.

d_gene: -; j_gene: TRBJ1-5; v_gene: TRBV15; abundance: -; CDR3nt: TGTGCCACCAGCAGAGAGGGCGGAACTTCGGACAATCAGCCCCAGCATTTT; CDR3aa: CATSREGGTSDNQPQHF
d_gene: -; j_gene: TRBJ2-7; v_gene: TRBV6-5; abundance: -; CDR3nt: TGTGCCAGCAGTTACCCGTCCGGCAGGGCGTCCTACGAGCAGTACTTC; CDR3aa: CASSYPSGRASYEQYF
d_gene: -; j_gene: TRBJ1-2; v_gene: TRBV30; abundance: -; CDR3nt: TGTGCCTGGAGTACTGGGTACGGCTACACCTTC; CDR3aa: CAWSTGYGYTF
d_gene: -; j_gene: TRBJ2-7; v_gene: TRBV27; abundance: few; CDR3nt: TGTGCCAGCAGTTTAGAGGGGTCTCAAAGAAATGAGCAGTACTTC; CDR3aa: CASSLEGSQRNEQYF
d_gene: -; j_gene: TRBJ2-3; v_gene: TRBV12-5; abundance: few; CDR3nt: TGTGCTAGTGGTTACAGCGGATCCCTCACAGATACGCAGTATTTT; CDR3aa: CASGYSGSLTDTQYF
d_gene: -; j_gene: TRBJ2-5; v_gene: TRBV5-1; abundance: -; CDR3nt: TGCGCCAGCAGCTTGGAAGGGGGAGTAGAGACCCAGTACTTC; CDR3aa: CASSLEGGVETQYF
d_gene: TRBD1; j_gene: TRBJ2-1; v_gene: TRBV12-3/TRBV12-4; abundance: few; CDR3nt: TGTGCCAGCAGTTTACCTGCTGGACAGGAACCCGACAATGAGCAGTTCTTC; CDR3aa: CASSLPAGQEPDNEQFF
d_gene: -; j_gene: TRBJ1-2; v_gene: TRBV4-2; abundance: few; CDR3nt: TGTGCCAGCAGCCAAGATCTTAAAGGGTCAAACTATGGCTACACCTTC; CDR3aa: CASSQDLKGSNYGYTF
d_gene: -; j_gene: TRBJ2-7; v_gene: TRBV27; abundance: -; CDR3nt: TGTGCCAGCAGGCCCGTAGCGGAAAGCTCCTACAATGAGCAGTACTTC; CDR3aa: CASRPVAESSYNEQYF
d_gene: TRBD2; j_gene: TRBJ2-1; v_gene: TRBV5-1; abundance: -; CDR3nt: TGCGCCAGCAGCCAGGGCAGCGGGAGCTCCTACAATGAGCAGTTCTTC; CDR3aa: CASSQGSGSSYNEQFF
d_gene: -; j_gene: TRBJ1-2; v_gene: TRBV10-2; abundance: -; CDR3nt: TGCGCCAGCAGTGAGGCGGGCAGGCCCTATGGCTACACCTTC; CDR3aa: CASSEAGRPYGYTF
d_gene: -; j_gene: TRBJ1-5; v_gene: TRBV4-1; abundance: -; CDR3nt: TGCGCCAGCAGCCGGACAAGGGGCGACAATCAGCCCCAGCATTTT; CDR3aa: CASSRTRGDNQPQHF
d_gene: TRBD2; j_gene: TRBJ2-7; v_gene: TRBV5-1; abundance: few; CDR3nt: TGCGCCAGCAGCACCAGACTAGCGGGAAGTCTTGGCGAGCAGTACTTC; CDR3aa: CASSTRLAGSLGEQYF
d_gene: -; j_gene: TRBJ1-4; v_gene: TRBV6-6; abundance: few; CDR3nt: TGTGCCAGCAGTGATAGGGGAACTAATGAAAAACTGTTTTTT; CDR3aa: CASSDRGTNEKLFF
d_gene: -; j_gene: TRBJ2-5; v_gene: TRBV5-5; abundance: few; CDR3nt: TGTGCCAGCAGCTTGGAACAGATACAAGAGACCCAGTACTTC; CDR3aa: CASSLEQIQETQYF
d_gene: -; j_gene: TRBJ1-5; v_gene: TRBV21-1; abundance: -; CDR3nt: TGTGCCAGCAGCAAAGCGGCACCCACACCAAGCAATCAGCCCCAGCATTTT; CDR3aa: CASSKAAPTPSNQPQHF
d_gene: -; j_gene: TRBJ1-4; v_gene: TRBV20-1; abundance: few; CDR3nt: TGCAGTGCTAGCCAGGGGAGGGTACGGGAAAAACTGTTTTTT; CDR3aa: CSASQGRVREKLFF
d_gene: -; j_gene: TRBJ2-3; v_gene: TRBV4-2; abundance: -; CDR3nt: TGTGCCAGCAGCCAAGGAACGAGTGAGTCTACGCAGTATTTT; CDR3aa: CASSQGTSESTQYF
d_gene: -; j_gene: TRBJ2-1; v_gene: TRBV27; abundance: many; CDR3nt: TGTGCCAGCAGCTTCAGAGACAATGAGCAGTTCTTC; CDR3aa: CASSFRDNEQFF
d_gene: -; j_gene: TRBJ2-6; v_gene: TRBV7-3; abundance: -; CDR3nt: TGTGCCAGCAGCTTAGGTTGGCTCTCTGGGGCCAACGTCCTGACTTTC; CDR3aa: CASSLGWLSGANVLTF
d_gene: -; j_gene: TRBJ2-1; v_gene: TRBV28; abundance: few; CDR3nt: TGTGCCAGCAGTGTGCCGGGACATGAGCAGTTCTTC; CDR3aa: CASSVPGHEQFF
d_gene: TRBD1; j_gene: TRBJ2-5; v_gene: TRBV2; abundance: -; CDR3nt: TGTGCCAGCAGTGCTGGGACAGCGGAGACCCAGTACTTC; CDR3aa: CASSAGTAETQYF
d_gene: -; j_gene: TRBJ1-1; v_gene: TRBV29-1; abundance: few; CDR3nt: TGCAGCGTGAGGGTCACTGAAGCTTTCTTT; CDR3aa: CSVRVTEAFF
d_gene: TRBD1; j_gene: TRBJ1-2; v_gene: TRBV20-1; abundance: few; CDR3nt: TGCAGTGCAGAGACAGGGGTTAACTATGGCTACACCTTC; CDR3aa: CSAETGVNYGYTF